This T cell receptor beta chain appears in the sequencing data of a study of tumor-infiltrating lymphocytes in primary liver carcinoma (TCRdb year 2017). With regard to the full study: Hepatocellular carcinoma (four) or combined HCC and intrahepatic cholangiocarcinoma (one) was present in the five patients, who were three men and two women aged 30 to 69 years. A total of 35 or so specimens from 5 patients underwent TCRbeta repertoire sequencing, comprising about 25 tumor regions, 5 adjacent noncancerous liver tissues and 5 peripheral blood samples. High reproducibility was observed for the technical replicate repertoires, with mean shared-clone rates approximately 0.9 and correlation coefficients above 0.98. The five patients had tumors staged T1-T3 N0M0, with maximum diameters ranging from about 4 to 10 cm. Each sample produced roughly 3.5 to 7.5 million productive TCRbeta reads, and read depth showed no significant difference between tissue types. TCRbeta repertoire sequencing, expression microarrays and whole-exome sequencing were combined in the study across five regions of each liver tumor, with adjacent normal tissue and blood also included.

The CDR3 contains 15 residues, cysteine and phenylalanine counted. Only the CDR3 DNA is retained, 45 bases long and in frame from the first base. Trimmed from V: 6 bases; trimmed from J: 3 bases; junction bases lacking a gene match: 7. The germline V gene gives CDR1 as SGHRS and CDR2 as YFSETQ. Total RNA and DNA were co-extracted from about 20-30 mg of bulk tissue with the AllPrep DNA/RNA mini kit, without cell sorting. Between November 2015 and 2016, 4 to 6 patients in China with histopathologically diagnosed primary liver carcinoma had surgical resection. At the time of sampling, the patients had chronic HBV infection and had not received any treatment. Fresh tumor and adjacent tissue pieces were bisected; one half was stored in RNAlater at -80°C, the other sent for histology. The research as a whole found: Comparison of CD4+ and CD8+ T cell repertoires was precluded by the use of bulk unsorted samples. With just 4 or 5 patients in the study, the authors point out that the findings should be validated in a larger study. Because only the TCR beta chain was sequenced and unpaired alpha chains were not captured, true repertoire diversity is likely underestimated. The top 250 clones made up a significantly larger repertoire fraction in tumors than in blood (p = 0.039). Repertoire overlap was found to be higher between tumor regions (mean about 36%) than between tumor-adjacent (roughly 17%) or tumor-blood (14%) pairs, consistent with antigen-driven expansion.

To note about this clonotype: The antigen it binds to is not known. This may arise from a read error, as a much more abundant clone is one base away.

A constant-region primer and ProtoScript II reverse transcriptase were used to reverse-transcribe TCRbeta-specific cDNA from roughly 0.55 ug total RNA. The TCRbeta libraries were prepared through three rounds of nested multiplex PCR following a slightly modified ARM-PCR procedure. Each of the first two PCR rounds ran for roughly 9 cycles using multiplex TRBV1-TRBV30 forward primers together with a Cbeta reverse primer. Sample barcodes and Illumina adapters were added in a final 25-cycle PCR using Deep VentR polymerase. Before sequencing, amplicons between 200 and 500 bp were purified from gel using a QIAquick gel extraction kit. An Illumina HiSeq 2500 was used to sequence the TCRbeta amplicons, generating 250-bp paired-end reads. Turning to the authors' computational methods: Trimmomatic v0.33 was used to quality-trim the reads, and FLASH v1.2.11 was used to merge paired reads so that full CDR3 sequences could be recovered. V, D and J germline segments were assigned to the rearranged TCRbeta sequences using MiGEC v1.2.1b. VDJtools v1.0.0 computed clonotype statistics and Shannon-Wiener diversity indices. To cut down on sampling bias, every analysis after diversity analysis relied on just the 250 most abundant clonotypes from each sample. Using fastp trimming at Q25 and MiXCR clonotype assembly, TCRdb reanalyzed the public sequencing data and kept in-frame beta chains. All rows with the same CDR3 protein become a single entry with the most common DNA and genes. TCRdb's processing, not the study's, gives the V and J calls here. In this sample the table shows roughly 120,000 distinct CDR3 sequences, less than 75% of which occur a single time. The ten largest account for over 8% of the sample.

The chain uses TRBV5-1 and TRBJ2-5, with 11 bases matching TRBD2. Sequencing input: tumor-adjacent normal liver tissue. The origin of this receptor is a woman between 55 and 75 years old with primary liver carcinoma and hepatitis B virus infection. At the DNA level, the sequence is TGCGCCAGCAACCCGGGACTAGCGGCAAAAGAGACCCAGTACTTC. This translates into CASNPGLAAKETQYF.